This passage covers 5 T cell receptor beta chains from one sample sequenced in a study of technical replicates of blood from a handful of donors. TCRdb's table, derived via immunoSEQ multiplex PCR, lists solely in-frame clones and lacks some. Here the sample spans around 71,000 clones, more than 90% being singletons. The sequenced sample consisted of T cells isolated from PBMCs. The receptors were gathered from a human donor in good health.

The rearrangement links TRBV30 to TRBJ2-7; D ambiguous. The germline V gene encodes CDR1 GTSNPN and CDR2 SVGIG (reference sequence). The CDR3 length is 14 residues. The V end was cut by 0 bases, the J end by 3 bases, with 12 bases between. The CDR3 is CAWSVILGGYEQYF. The CDR3 region has the DNA TGTGCCTGGAGTGTAATACTTGGCGGCTACGAGCAGTACTTC.

The chain couples TRBV7-8 to TRBJ2-7, with D perhaps matching TRBD2 (6 bases). Germline-derived CDR1 and CDR2 are SGHVS and FQNEAQ. Trimming stripped 5 bases from V and 4 bases from J, with 18 bases between. CDR3 length: 15 residues. DNA for the CDR3: TGTGCCAGCAGCCTAACCGGAGGGGCTAGGTACGAGCAGTACTTC. As protein: CASSLTGGARYEQYF.

This chain links TRBV4-3 with TRBJ2-7; a possible D gene is TRBD1 (6 bases). Germline V CDR1 and CDR2: LGHNA, YSLEER. Between the trimmed V and J ends, which lost 3 bases and 3 bases, there was a span of 12 bases. The CDR3 runs to 14 residues. CDR3: CASSQSYRVYEQYF. Here the CDR3 DNA reads TGCGCCAGCAGCCAGAGTTACAGGGTCTACGAGCAGTACTTC.

The chain joins TRBV10-3 to TRBJ1-3; weak D call: TRBD1 (6 bases). This CDR3 spans 15 amino acids. Germline lookup yields CDR1 ENHRY and CDR2 SYGVKD. The V end lost 6 bases, the J end lost 0 bases, and 12 bases lay between the germline ends. CDR3 sequence (DNA): TGTGCCATCAGGCAGGGGTCCCTCTCTGGAAACACCATATATTTT. Its protein product is CAIRQGSLSGNTIYF.

The rearrangement links TRBV6-6 to TRBJ2-5; 13 positions match TRBD2. The CDR3 consists of 15 residues. V shed 5 bases and J 4 bases; nucleotides not matched to a gene: 4. Germline CDR1 MNHNY, CDR2 SVGAGI (reference sequence). The DNA for the CDR3 is TGTGCCAGCAGTCGGACTAGCGGGAGTGGAGAGACCCAGTACTTC. Translating it yields CASSRTSGSGETQYF.